The 21 T cell receptor beta chains below come from one sample, sequenced in a study of T cells after yellow fever vaccination. One entry per CDR3 protein, called by TCRdb with MiXCR from the 5' RACE reads. The sample holds 200,000 to 250,000 distinct CDR3 sequences, roughly 3.3% seen once. The sample in question was CD4+ T cells sorted from PBMCs, obtained 10 days after the yellow fever booster vaccination. These TCRs come from a young man who received the YFV17D yellow fever vaccine.

In its sample, this clonotype was seen many times. This chain connects TRBV7-8 to TRBJ1-2; the D gene is possibly TRBD1 (5 bases). The germline gives CDR1 SGHVS, CDR2 FQNEAQ. Trimming pared 1 base from V and 4 bases from J, leaving 10 bases between. The CDR3 extends over 14 amino acids. In DNA form, the CDR3 reads TGTGCCAGCAGCTTAGTAAAGGGGCCCTATGGCTACACCTTC. This translates into CASSLVKGPYGYTF.

This clonotype turned up a few times. The CDR3 coding sequence is TGTGCCATCAGTGCCTCACAGGGGGCGGTGGCCAAAAACATTCAGTACTTC. Protein: CAISASQGAVAKNIQYF. V and J are TRBV10-3 and TRBJ2-4, with TRBD1 identical over 9 bases. Germline V gene lookup returns CDR1 ENHRY and CDR2 SYGVKD. The CDR3 extends over 17 amino acids. V shed 4 bases and J 1 base; nucleotides not matched to a gene: 8.

This clonotype was observed at least ten times. The CDR3 coding sequence is TGCGCCAGCAGCTTGGTGGGACAGGGCGCGGAGACCCAGTACTTC. Amino acids: CASSLVGQGAETQYF. The chain is built from TRBV5-1 and TRBJ2-5; TRBD1 matches 9 bases. Trimming at V came to 0 bases and at J to 5 bases, leaving 5 bases not matched to a gene. CDR3 length: 15 amino acids. Germline CDR1 and CDR2: SGHRS and YFSETQ.

A few counts support this clonotype. The chain links TRBV12-3 or TRBV12-4 to TRBJ2-7, with D tentatively TRBD2 (7 bases). Trimming stripped 6 bases from V and 6 bases from J, with 18 bases between. The CDR3 covers 14 residues. CDR3 coding DNA: TGTGCCAGCAGGACCGAGGGGGGGCCTGCCGAGCAGTACTTC. Translated: CASRTEGGPAEQYF.

The gene calls are TRBV7-9 and TRBJ1-6; D gene ambiguous. V was clipped by 5 bases and J by 6 bases, with 8 bases between them. CDR3 length: 13 residues. The germline CDR1 and CDR2 sequences are SEHNR and FQNEAQ (reference sequence). The CDR3 bases are TGTGCCAGCAGCGCGGACGGTAATTCACCCCTCCACTTT. Translating gives CASSADGNSPLHF.

The chain combines TRBV20-1 with TRBJ2-1, with unresolved D. Per germline, CDR1 DFQATT and CDR2 SNEGSKA (reference sequence). Trimming pared 1 base from V and 0 bases from J, leaving 7 bases between. The CDR3 totals 14 residues. Here the CDR3 reads CSARAWGSYNEQFF. CDR3 in DNA: TGCAGTGCTAGAGCGTGGGGCTCCTACAATGAGCAGTTCTTC.

This clonotype has more than one count but fewer than ten. This sequence joins TRBV11-3 and TRBJ2-1; the D gene could be TRBD1 or TRBD2 (6 bases each). V gave up 4 bases and J gave up 4 bases, with 14 bases separating them. The germline V gene has CDR1 SGHNT and CDR2 YENEEA. CDR3 length: 15 amino acids. The DNA of the CDR3 is TGTGCCAGCAGCTCTCATGGGGGGCGATACAATGAGCAGTTCTTC. Residues: CASSSHGGRYNEQFF.

This clonotype was observed a few times. The V gene is TRBV5-4, the J gene TRBJ2-1; the D is unclear. The germline CDR1 and CDR2 sequences are SGHNT and YYREEE (reference sequence). Trimming removed 4 bases from V and 6 bases from J, with 11 bases in between. The CDR3 extends over 13 amino acids. In DNA, the CDR3 is TGTGCCAGCAGCCCCCAGCTGGGCAATGAGCAGTTCTTC. Protein sequence: CASSPQLGNEQFF.

The chain couples TRBV7-2 to TRBJ2-1, with 13 bases that match TRBD2. The CDR3 contains 17 residues. Per the germline V gene, CDR1 is SGHTA and CDR2 is FQGNSA. Trimming at V came to 5 bases and at J to 3 bases, leaving 7 bases not matched to a gene. CDR3 nucleotide sequence: TGTGCCAGCAGCCCGTACACTAGCGGGGGGGTCTACAATGAGCAGTTCTTC. Its protein is CASSPYTSGGVYNEQFF.

The sample holds a few counts of this clonotype. The V and J genes are TRBV5-1 and TRBJ2-2; D remains ambiguous. This CDR3 comprises 13 residues. Germline lookup yields CDR1 SGHRS and CDR2 YFSETQ. V dropped 4 bases and J dropped 7 bases, with 11 bases sitting between them. The CDR3 region has the DNA TGCGCCAGCAGCCTCTTGGCACACGGGGAGCTGTTTTTT. This sequence encodes CASSLLAHGELFF.

This clonotype occurred a few times. The chain couples TRBV19 to TRBJ2-7; no reliable D call. The CDR3 has 13 residues. Germline V lookup: CDR1 LNHDA, CDR2 SQIVND (reference sequence). V gave up 6 bases and J gave up 0 bases, with 9 bases separating them. The CDR3 protein is CASSRKDSYEQYF. The CDR3, as DNA: TGTGCCAGTAGCAGGAAAGACTCCTACGAGCAGTACTTC.

This sequence joins TRBV7-9 and TRBJ2-7; D tentatively fits TRBD1 or TRBD2 (5 bases each). The CDR3 sequence is 15 residues long. The V gene lost 5 bases and the J gene lost 6 bases, with 20 bases spanning the gap. Germline loops: CDR1 SEHNR, CDR2 FQNEAQ (reference sequence). This CDR3 reads CASSPPGRDRVEQYF. The CDR3 DNA reads as TGTGCCAGCAGCCCACCGGGACGGGACCGTGTCGAGCAGTACTTC.

V gene TRBV10-3 combines with J gene TRBJ2-7; 12 bases match TRBD2. This CDR3 region has 16 residues. Germline CDR1 ENHRY, CDR2 SYGVKD. Trimming took 6 bases from V and 0 from J; bases not matched to a gene: 6. CDR3 loop: CAISAGLAGSSYEQYF. Written as DNA, the CDR3 is TGTGCCATCAGCGCCGGACTAGCGGGGAGCTCCTACGAGCAGTACTTC.

Many counts were recorded for this clonotype. The chain employs TRBV7-2 and TRBJ1-4; weak D call: TRBD1 (5 bases). Between the trimmed V and J ends, which lost 1 base and 4 bases, there was a span of 7 bases. The germline CDR1 and CDR2 sequences are SGHTA and FQGNSA. This CDR3 has 14 amino acids. The CDR3: CASSLGGGNEKLFF. In nucleotides, the CDR3 is TGTGCCAGCAGCTTAGGGGGGGGTAATGAAAAACTGTTTTTT.

This clonotype appeared many times. The V and J genes are TRBV5-6 and TRBJ2-5, with D maybe TRBD2 (5 bases). Trimming left V 4 bases short and J 3 bases short, with 10 bases between. Germline-derived CDR1 and CDR2 are SGHDT and YYEEEE. This CDR3 comprises 13 residues. CDR3: CASSAGNKETQYF. DNA of the CDR3: TGTGCCAGCAGCGCCGGGAACAAAGAGACCCAGTACTTC.

This clonotype was recorded many times. This chain joins TRBV20-1 and TRBJ1-4, with D maybe TRBD1 (5 bases). Per germline, CDR1 DFQATT and CDR2 SNEGSKA (reference sequence). V lost 0 bases and J 7 bases, leaving 12 bases between the germline ends. This CDR3 spans 14 amino acids. This CDR3 is CSARDRAGFEKLFF. DNA for the CDR3: TGCAGTGCTAGAGATCGGGCAGGGTTTGAAAAACTGTTTTTT.

At least ten counts were recorded for this clonotype. This chain links TRBV6-5 with TRBJ1-1; a weak D match, TRBD1 (6 bases). V was shortened by 2 bases and J by 7 bases, with 17 bases between the two germline ends. The CDR3 runs to 15 residues. Germline loops: CDR1 MNHEY, CDR2 SVGAGI. For the CDR3, the DNA is TGTGCCAGCAGTTACCGGGGGCCGCCTTCAGGTGAAGCTTTCTTT. It yields the protein CASSYRGPPSGEAFF.

The chain couples TRBV7-9 to TRBJ1-1; TRBD1 might be the D (6 bases). The CDR3 contains 15 residues. CDR1 is SEHNR, CDR2 FQNEAQ, per germline (reference sequence). V lost 5 bases and J lost 7, with 20 bases in between. In nucleotides, the CDR3 is TGTGCCAGCAGCCCTGGTTATCAGGGGAGGAATGAAGCTTTCTTT. Protein: CASSPGYQGRNEAFF.

This clonotype was observed at least ten times. The genes are TRBV20-1 and TRBJ2-7; possibly TRBD2 for D (7 bases). The CDR3 sequence is 13 residues long. CDR1 DFQATT and CDR2 SNEGSKA come from the germline V gene (reference sequence). With 7 bases removed from V and 3 bases from J, the gap between germline ends came to 16 bases. The CDR3 sequence: CSVVGGLDYEQYF. CDR3 bases: TGCAGTGTTGTCGGGGGGCTTGACTACGAGCAGTACTTC.

This clonotype was seen ten or more times. The V gene is TRBV6-6, the J gene TRBJ2-7, with D hard to call. Germline CDR1 is MNHNY and CDR2 is SVGAGI (reference sequence). Trimming stripped 6 bases from V and 0 bases from J, with 12 bases between. The CDR3 loop spans 14 amino acids. The CDR3 bases are TGTGCCAGCAGGCCCACCTTAGACTCCTACGAGCAGTACTTC. This encodes CASRPTLDSYEQYF.

The table lists this clonotype with many counts. This chain connects TRBV5-4 to TRBJ2-3; D ambiguous. V was pared by 0 bases and J by 2 bases, with 10 bases between. CDR3 length: 15 amino acids. Germline loops: CDR1 SGHNT, CDR2 YYREEE (reference sequence). The CDR3 sequence is CASSLASTHTDTQYF. In DNA, the CDR3 is TGTGCCAGCAGCTTGGCGTCTACCCACACAGATACGCAGTATTTT.